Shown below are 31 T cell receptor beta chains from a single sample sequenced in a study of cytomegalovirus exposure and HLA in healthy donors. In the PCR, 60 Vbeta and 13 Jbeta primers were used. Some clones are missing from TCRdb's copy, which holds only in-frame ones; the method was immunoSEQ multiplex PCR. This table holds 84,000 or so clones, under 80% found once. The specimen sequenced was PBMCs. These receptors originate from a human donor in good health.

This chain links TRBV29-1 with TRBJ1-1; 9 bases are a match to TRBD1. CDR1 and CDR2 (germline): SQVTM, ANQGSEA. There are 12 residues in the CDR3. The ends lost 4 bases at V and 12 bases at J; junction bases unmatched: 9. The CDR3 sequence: CSVVPQGAMTFF. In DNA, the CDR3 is TGCAGCGTTGTCCCACAGGGGGCGATGACTTTCTTT.

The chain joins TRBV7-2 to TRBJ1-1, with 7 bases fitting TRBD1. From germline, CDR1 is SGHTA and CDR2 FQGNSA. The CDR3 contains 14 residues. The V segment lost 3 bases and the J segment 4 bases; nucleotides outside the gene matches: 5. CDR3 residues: CASSFGTVSTEAFF. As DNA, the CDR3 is TGTGCCAGCAGCTTCGGGACAGTCAGCACTGAAGCTTTCTTT.

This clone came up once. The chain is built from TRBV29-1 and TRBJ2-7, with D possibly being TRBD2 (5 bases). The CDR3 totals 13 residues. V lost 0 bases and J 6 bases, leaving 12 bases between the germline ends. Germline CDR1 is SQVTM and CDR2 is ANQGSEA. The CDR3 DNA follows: TGCAGCGTTGAAGATTCGGTGAGGGCCGAGCAGTACTTC. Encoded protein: CSVEDSVRAEQYF.

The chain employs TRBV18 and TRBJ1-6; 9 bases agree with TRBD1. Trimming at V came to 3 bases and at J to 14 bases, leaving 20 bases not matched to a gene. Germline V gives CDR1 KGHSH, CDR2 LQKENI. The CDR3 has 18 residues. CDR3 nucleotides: TGTGCCAGCTCACCCCTTGATAACGGACAGGGGCCCAGCGGCGCCCTCCACTTT. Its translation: CASSPLDNGQGPSGALHF.

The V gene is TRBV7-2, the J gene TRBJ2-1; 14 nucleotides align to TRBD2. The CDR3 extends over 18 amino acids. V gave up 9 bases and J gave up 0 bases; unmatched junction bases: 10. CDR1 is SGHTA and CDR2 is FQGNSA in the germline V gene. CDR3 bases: TGTGCCAGTCGGACTAGCGGGGGGCCAATAAGCTCCTACAATGAGCAGTTCTTC. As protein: CASRTSGGPISSYNEQFF.

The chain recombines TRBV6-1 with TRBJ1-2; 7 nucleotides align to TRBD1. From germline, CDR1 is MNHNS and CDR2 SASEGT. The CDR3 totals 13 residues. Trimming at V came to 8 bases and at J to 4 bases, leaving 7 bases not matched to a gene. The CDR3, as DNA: TGTGCCAGCTCCGGGACAGAGACCTATGGCTACACCTTC. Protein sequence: CASSGTETYGYTF.

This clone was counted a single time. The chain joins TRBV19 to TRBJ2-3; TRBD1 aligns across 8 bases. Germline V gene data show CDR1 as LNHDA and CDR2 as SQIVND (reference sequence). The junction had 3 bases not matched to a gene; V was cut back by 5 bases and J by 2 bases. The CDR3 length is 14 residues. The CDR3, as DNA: TGTGCCAGTAGTTGGACAGGGCCCACAGATACGCAGTATTTT. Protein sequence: CASSWTGPTDTQYF.

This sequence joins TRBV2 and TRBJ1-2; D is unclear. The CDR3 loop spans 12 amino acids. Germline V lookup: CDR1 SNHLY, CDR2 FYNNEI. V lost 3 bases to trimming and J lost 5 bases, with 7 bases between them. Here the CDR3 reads CASSDPYYGYTF. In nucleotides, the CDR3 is TGTGCCAGCAGTGATCCGTATTATGGCTACACCTTC.

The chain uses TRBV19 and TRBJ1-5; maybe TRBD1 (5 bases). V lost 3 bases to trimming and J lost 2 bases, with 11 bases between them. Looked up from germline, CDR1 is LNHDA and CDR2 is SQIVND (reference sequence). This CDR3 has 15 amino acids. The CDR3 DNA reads TGTGCCAGTAGTATGGCGTGGGGGGGCAATCAGCCCCAGCATTTT. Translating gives CASSMAWGGNQPQHF.

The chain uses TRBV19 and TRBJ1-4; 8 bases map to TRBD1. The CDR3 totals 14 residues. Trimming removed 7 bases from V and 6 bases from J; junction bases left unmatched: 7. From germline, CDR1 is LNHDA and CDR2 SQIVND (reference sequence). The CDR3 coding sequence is TGTGCCAGTAAGGGACCAGGGGGCTATGAAAAACTGTTTTTT. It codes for CASKGPGGYEKLFF. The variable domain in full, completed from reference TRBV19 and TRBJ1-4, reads DGGITQSPKYLFRKEGQNVTLSCEQNLNHDAMYWYRQDPGQGLRLIYYSQIVNDFQKGDIAEGYSVSREKKESFPLTVTSAQKNPTAFYLCASKGPGGYEKLFFGSGTQLSVL.

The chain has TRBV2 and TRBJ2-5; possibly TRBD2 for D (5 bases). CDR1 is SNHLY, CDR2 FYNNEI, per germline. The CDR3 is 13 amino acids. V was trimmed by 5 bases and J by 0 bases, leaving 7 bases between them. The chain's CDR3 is CASSRADQETQYF. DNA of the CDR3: TGTGCCAGCAGTAGAGCGGACCAAGAGACCCAGTACTTC.

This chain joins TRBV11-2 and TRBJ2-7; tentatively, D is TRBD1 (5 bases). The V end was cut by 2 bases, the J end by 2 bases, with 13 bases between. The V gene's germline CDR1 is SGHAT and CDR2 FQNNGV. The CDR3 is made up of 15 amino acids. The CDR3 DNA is TGTGCCAGCAGCTTAAAACCCCCAGGGCCCTACGAGCAGTACTTC. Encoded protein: CASSLKPPGPYEQYF.

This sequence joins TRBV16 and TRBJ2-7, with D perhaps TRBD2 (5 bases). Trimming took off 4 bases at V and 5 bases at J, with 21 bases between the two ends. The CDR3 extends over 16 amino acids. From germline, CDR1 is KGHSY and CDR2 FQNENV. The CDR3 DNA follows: TGTGCCAGCAGCCCCGCAGCCCGAGCGGAGTTAGACGAGCAGTACTTC. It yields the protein CASSPAARAELDEQYF.

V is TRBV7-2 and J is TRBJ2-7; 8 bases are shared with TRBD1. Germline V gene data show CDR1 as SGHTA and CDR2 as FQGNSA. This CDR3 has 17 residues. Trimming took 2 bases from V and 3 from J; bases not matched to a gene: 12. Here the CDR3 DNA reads TGTGCCAGCAGCTTATGGGGCGTGGCCAGGGGGCACTACGAGCAGTACTTC. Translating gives CASSLWGVARGHYEQYF.

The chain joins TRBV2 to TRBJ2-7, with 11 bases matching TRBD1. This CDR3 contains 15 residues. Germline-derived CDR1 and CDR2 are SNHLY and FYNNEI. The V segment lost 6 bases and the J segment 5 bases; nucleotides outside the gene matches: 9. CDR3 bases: TGTGCCAGCAGCGTGGGACAGGGGGTAAGGGACGAGCAGTACTTC. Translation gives CASSVGQGVRDEQYF.

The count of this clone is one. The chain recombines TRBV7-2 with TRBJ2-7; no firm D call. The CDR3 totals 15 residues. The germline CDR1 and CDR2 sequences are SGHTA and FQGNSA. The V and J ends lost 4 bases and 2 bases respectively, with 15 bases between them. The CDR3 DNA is TGTGCCAGCAGCTCCCAGACTGGCTTTACCTACGAGCAGTACTTC. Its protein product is CASSSQTGFTYEQYF.

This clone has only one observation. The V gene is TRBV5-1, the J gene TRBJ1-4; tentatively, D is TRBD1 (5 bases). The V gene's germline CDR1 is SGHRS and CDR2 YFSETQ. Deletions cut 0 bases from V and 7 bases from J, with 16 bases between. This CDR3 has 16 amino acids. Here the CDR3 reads CASSLGGHAGGEKLFF. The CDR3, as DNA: TGCGCCAGCAGCTTGGGAGGACATGCGGGGGGTGAAAAACTGTTTTTT.

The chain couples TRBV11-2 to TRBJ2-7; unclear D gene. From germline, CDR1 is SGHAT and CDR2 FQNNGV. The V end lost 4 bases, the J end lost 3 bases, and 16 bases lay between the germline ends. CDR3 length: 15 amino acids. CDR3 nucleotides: TGTGCCAGCAGCTCAATCCGCCGTCCTAACTACGAGCAGTACTTC. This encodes CASSSIRRPNYEQYF.

As DNA, the CDR3 is TGCAGCGCCGGTTCATTACTAGCGGGGGTCCCTAGAGCCGGGGAGCTGTTTTTT. Translated, it gives CSAGSLLAGVPRAGELFF. The chain joins TRBV29-1 to TRBJ2-2; TRBD2 matches 11 bases. Germline CDR1 is SQVTM and CDR2 is ANQGSEA. J lost 6 bases, V lost 7 bases, and 19 bases had no gene match. The CDR3 spans 18 residues.

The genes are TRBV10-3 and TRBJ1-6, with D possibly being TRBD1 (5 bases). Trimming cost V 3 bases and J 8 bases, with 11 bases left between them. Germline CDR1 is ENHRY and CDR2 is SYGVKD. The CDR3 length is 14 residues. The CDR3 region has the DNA TGTGCCATCAGTGAAGAGCAGGGTTATTCACCCCTCCACTTT. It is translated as CAISEEQGYSPLHF.

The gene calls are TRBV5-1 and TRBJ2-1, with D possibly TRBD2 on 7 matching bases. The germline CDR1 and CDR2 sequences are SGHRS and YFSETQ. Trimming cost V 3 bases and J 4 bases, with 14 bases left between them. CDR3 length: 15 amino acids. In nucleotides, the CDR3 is TGCGCCAGCAGCTACCGGGGGGCGACTTACAATGAGCAGTTCTTC. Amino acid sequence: CASSYRGATYNEQFF.

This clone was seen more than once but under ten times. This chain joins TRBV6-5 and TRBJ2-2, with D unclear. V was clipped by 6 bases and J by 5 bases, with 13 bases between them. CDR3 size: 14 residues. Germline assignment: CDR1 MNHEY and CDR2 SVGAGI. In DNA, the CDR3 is TGTGCCAGCAGACCTCCGCAAACAACCGGGGAGCTGTTTTTT. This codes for CASRPPQTTGELFF.

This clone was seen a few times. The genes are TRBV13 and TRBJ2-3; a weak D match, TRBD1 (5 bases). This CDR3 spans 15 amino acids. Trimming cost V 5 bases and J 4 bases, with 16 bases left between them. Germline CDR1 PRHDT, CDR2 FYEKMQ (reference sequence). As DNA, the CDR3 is TGTGCCAGCAGCCCAGGGTCACAATCCCCAGATACGCAGTATTTT. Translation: CASSPGSQSPDTQYF.

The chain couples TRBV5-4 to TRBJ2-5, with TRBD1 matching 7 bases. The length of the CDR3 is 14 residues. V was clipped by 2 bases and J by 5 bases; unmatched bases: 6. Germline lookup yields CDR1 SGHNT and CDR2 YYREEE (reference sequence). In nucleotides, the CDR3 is TGTGCCAGCAGCTTTAGAGGGGGCGGGGAGACCCAGTACTTC. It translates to CASSFRGGGETQYF.

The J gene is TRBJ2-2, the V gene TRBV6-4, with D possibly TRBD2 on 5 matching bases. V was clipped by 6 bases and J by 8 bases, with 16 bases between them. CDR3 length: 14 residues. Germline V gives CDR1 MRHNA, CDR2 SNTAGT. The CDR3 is CASSRGLGLGELFF. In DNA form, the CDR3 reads TGTGCCAGCAGCCGCGGACTTGGGTTGGGGGAGCTGTTTTTT.

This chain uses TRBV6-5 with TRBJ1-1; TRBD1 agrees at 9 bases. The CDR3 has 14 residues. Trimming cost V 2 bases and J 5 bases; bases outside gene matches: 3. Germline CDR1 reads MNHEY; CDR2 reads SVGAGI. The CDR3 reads CASSYADRGTEAFF. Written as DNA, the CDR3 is TGTGCCAGCAGTTACGCGGACAGGGGAACTGAAGCTTTCTTT.

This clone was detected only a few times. The CDR3 protein is CASSLAQENTEAFF. Written as DNA, the CDR3 is TGCGCCAGCAGCTTGGCCCAGGAGAACACTGAAGCTTTCTTT. The chain is built from TRBV5-1 and TRBJ1-1; D gene unclear. Looked up from germline, CDR1 is SGHRS and CDR2 is YFSETQ. The CDR3 is 14 residues long. Trimming shortened V by 0 bases and J by 1 base, and 7 bases separated the two germline ends.

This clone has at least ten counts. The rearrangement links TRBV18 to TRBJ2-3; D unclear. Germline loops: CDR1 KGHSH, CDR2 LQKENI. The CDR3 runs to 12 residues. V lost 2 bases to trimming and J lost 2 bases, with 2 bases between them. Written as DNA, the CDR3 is TGTGCCAGCTCACCATACACAGATACGCAGTATTTT. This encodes CASSPYTDTQYF.

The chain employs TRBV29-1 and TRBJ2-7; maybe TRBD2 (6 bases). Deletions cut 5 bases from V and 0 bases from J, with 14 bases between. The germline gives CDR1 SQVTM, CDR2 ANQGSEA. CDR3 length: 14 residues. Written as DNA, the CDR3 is TGCAGCGTTTCGACCGGGGGAGGCTCCTACGAGCAGTACTTC. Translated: CSVSTGGGSYEQYF.

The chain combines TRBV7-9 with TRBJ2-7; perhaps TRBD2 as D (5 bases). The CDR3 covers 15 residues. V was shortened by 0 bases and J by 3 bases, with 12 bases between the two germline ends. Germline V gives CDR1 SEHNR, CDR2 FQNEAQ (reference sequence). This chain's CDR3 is CASSLALAQHYEQYF. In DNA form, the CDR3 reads TGTGCCAGCAGCTTAGCCCTAGCCCAACACTACGAGCAGTACTTC.

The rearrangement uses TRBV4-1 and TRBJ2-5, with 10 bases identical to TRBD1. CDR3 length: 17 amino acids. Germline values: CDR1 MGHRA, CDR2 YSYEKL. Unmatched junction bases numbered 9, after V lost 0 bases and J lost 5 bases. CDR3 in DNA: TGCGCCAGCAGCCAAGAGATTCGGGGACAGGGGCAGGAGACCCAGTACTTC. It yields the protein CASSQEIRGQGQETQYF.